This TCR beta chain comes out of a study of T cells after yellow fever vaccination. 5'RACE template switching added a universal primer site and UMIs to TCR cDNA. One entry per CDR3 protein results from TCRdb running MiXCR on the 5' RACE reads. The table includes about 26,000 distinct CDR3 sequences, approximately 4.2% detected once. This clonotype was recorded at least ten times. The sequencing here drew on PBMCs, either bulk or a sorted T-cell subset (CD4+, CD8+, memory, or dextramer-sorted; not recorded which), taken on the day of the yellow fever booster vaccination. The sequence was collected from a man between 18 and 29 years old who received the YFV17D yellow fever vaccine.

The CDR3 nucleotides read TGCGCCAGCAGCCGCTCAAGAGACCTCTACACCTTC. It yields the protein CASSRSRDLYTF. This chain uses TRBV4-3 with TRBJ1-2; D gene uncertain. Germline V gene data show CDR1 as LGHNA and CDR2 as YSLEER. V lost 4 bases, J lost 10 bases, and 13 bases lay in between. The CDR3 runs 12 residues.